The subject of this entry is one T cell receptor (beta chain). What it binds is not known. The data are from a study of CD8 T cells in ankylosing spondylitis. The CDR3 length is 16 residues. By quantitative 5'-RACE with molecular barcodes, the TCR beta libraries were made. TCRdb re-called the 5' RACE reads with MiXCR, one entry per CDR3 protein. The sample lists around 30,000 distinct CDR3 sequences; about 5.1% were seen once. Study-wide points: Apparently characteristic of ankylosing spondylitis blood was a TCR beta motif (about 8 highly homologous variants). As reported, disease-linked clones showed significant enrichment in matched ankylosing spondylitis synovial fluid. Prior work had noted some motif variants in reactive arthritis blood and synovial fluid.

Sample: blood, either unsorted or a sorted T cell fraction (not recorded which). The TCR was taken from a female donor with ankylosing spondylitis or in good health (not recorded which). This chain uses TRBV21-1 with TRBJ2-3; the table's D gene call, TRBD2, was not cross checked with the DNA. TRBV21-1 corresponds to a pseudogene. The DNA for the CDR3 is TGTGCCAGCAGCCGAGGACTAGGAGGATGTGCGGATACGCAGTATTTT. Translated, it gives CASSRGLGGCADTQYF.